These 15 T cell receptor beta chains were all obtained from the same sample, sequenced in a study of tumor-infiltrating lymphocytes in primary liver carcinoma. Both blood RNA, taken from unsorted whole blood, and germline DNA were extracted. Starting from approximately 470 ng of total RNA, TCR beta cDNA was produced with a primer in the constant region. Investigators got TCR beta libraries out of three nested multiplex PCR rounds, done with slightly modified ARM-PCR. Primers for the first two PCR rounds were TRBV1-TRBV30 forward primers and a C-beta reverse primer (about 11 cycles per round). TCRdb re-called the multiplex PCR reads through MiXCR, storing one row per CDR3 protein. The table lists just over 300,000 distinct CDR3 sequences, more than 55% of them singletons. The specimen was peripheral blood. The source is a woman in her 30s with primary liver carcinoma and hepatitis B virus infection.

For this clonotype: The junction departs from germline at one end; a sequencing error may be responsible. The chain uses TRBV11-1 and TRBJ2-4; 7 nucleotides align to TRBD1. The CDR3 spans 15 residues. The V gene's germline CDR1 is SGHAT and CDR2 FQDESV (reference sequence). CDR3 DNA: TGTGCCAGCAGCTTAGCCTGGACAGGTTATGGCATTGAGTACTTC. Its translation: CASSLAWTGYGIEYF.

The sample holds many counts of this clonotype. V usage is TRBV4-2 and J usage is TRBJ2-7; D gene ambiguous. The CDR3 has 13 amino acids. CDR1 is LGHNA, CDR2 YNFKEQ, per germline. V was cut by 0 bases and J by 10 bases, with 13 bases left in between. In nucleotides, the CDR3 is TGTGCCAGCAGCCAAGATGTCCGGAGCGACCAGTACTTC. Amino acid sequence: CASSQDVRSDQYF.

The chain links TRBV6-2 or TRBV6-3 to TRBJ2-1, with 10 bases that match TRBD1. This CDR3 is 15 amino acids long. Germline V lookup: CDR1 MNHEY, CDR2 SVGEGT. Losses at the gene ends were 3 bases for V and 7 bases for J; bases not matched to a gene: 6. The CDR3 reads CASSYGQGGWNEQFF. The CDR3 nucleotides read TGTGCCAGCAGTTATGGACAGGGGGGATGGAATGAGCAGTTCTTC.

There are many counts of this clonotype. This chain joins TRBV29-1 and TRBJ2-5, with 11 nucleotides matching TRBD1. Germline assignment: CDR1 SQVTM and CDR2 ANQGSEA. V shed 8 bases and J 5 bases; nucleotides not matched to a gene: 7. There are 13 residues in the CDR3. CDR3 sequence reads: CSSGQGAWETQYF. As DNA, the CDR3 is TGCAGCAGCGGACAGGGGGCCTGGGAGACCCAGTACTTC.

The chain recombines TRBV6-1 with TRBJ1-1; tentatively, D is TRBD1 (5 bases). V gave up 7 bases and J gave up 3 bases, with 15 bases separating them. The germline gives CDR1 MNHNS, CDR2 SASEGT. This CDR3 contains 14 residues. The CDR3 DNA is TGTGCCAGCAAAAGACGGGGGTGGGACACTGAAGCTTTCTTT. Translated, it gives CASKRRGWDTEAFF.

The rearrangement uses TRBV28 and TRBJ2-3, with 9 bases that match TRBD1. Germline V gene lookup returns CDR1 MDHEN and CDR2 SYDVKM. The ends lost 7 bases at V and 0 bases at J; junction bases unmatched: 14. The CDR3 contains 18 residues. CDR3 nucleotide sequence: TGTGCCAGCACCTCGGGTCGGGACAGGGCAGCTAGCACAGATACGCAGTATTTT. Translated: CASTSGRDRAASTDTQYF.

Only a few counts were recorded for this clonotype. The chain couples TRBV12-3 or TRBV12-4 to TRBJ2-2; TRBD2 is a possible D gene (7 bases). This CDR3 is 14 amino acids long. V gave up 8 bases and J gave up 5 bases, with 15 bases separating them. CDR3 region: CASREGGGTGELFF. CDR3 nucleotide sequence: TGTGCCAGCCGAGAGGGGGGGGGAACCGGGGAGCTGTTTTTT.

To note about this clonotype: One end of the junction varies from germline; a read error may be responsible. This chain joins TRBV6-1 and TRBJ1-5; D unresolved. The CDR3 consists of 15 residues. CDR1 is MNHNS and CDR2 is SASEGT in the germline V gene. The CDR3 sequence is CVSSEDNLGNQPQHF. Written as DNA, the CDR3 is TGTGTCAGCAGTGAAGACAATCTGGGCAATCAGCCCCAGCATTTT.

This clonotype was found many times. This chain joins TRBV12-3 or TRBV12-4 and TRBJ2-1; D ambiguous. The CDR3 runs 16 residues. V was shortened by 3 bases and J by 0 bases, with 12 bases between the two germline ends. The CDR3 DNA is TGTGCCAGCAGTTTTAACTACCGCCGCTCCTACAATGAGCAGTTCTTC. Its translation: CASSFNYRRSYNEQFF.

Note on this clonotype: The junction does not match germline at one end; this may be a read error. The chain is built from TRBV29-1 and TRBJ2-3; the D is unclear. The CDR3 sequence is 14 residues long. Germline assignment: CDR1 SQVTM and CDR2 ANQGSEA. CDR3 sequence: CSPRSESVADTQCF. DNA for the CDR3: TGCAGTCCCCGCTCAGAAAGCGTTGCAGATACGCAGTGTTTT.

J is TRBJ2-3 and V is TRBV7-9, with D perhaps matching TRBD2 (5 bases). Germline CDR1 SEHNR, CDR2 FQNEAQ (reference sequence). The CDR3 covers 14 residues. The ends were cut back, 1 base at V and 4 bases at J, with 9 bases in the middle. The chain's CDR3 is CASSLGRGSDTQYF. Here the CDR3 DNA reads TGTGCCAGCAGCTTAGGACGGGGATCAGATACGCAGTATTTT.

This clonotype has just a few counts. The rearrangement joins TRBV7-9 to TRBJ1-2; possibly TRBD1 for D (6 bases). CDR3 size: 14 residues. The germline CDR1 and CDR2 sequences are SEHNR and FQNEAQ (reference sequence). The V end was cut by 8 bases, the J end by 0 bases, with 13 bases between. The CDR3, as DNA: TGTGCCAGCGGCAGGGGAGCAACTAACTATGGCTACACCTTC. Residues: CASGRGATNYGYTF.

Turning to this clonotype: A single base separates this from a much larger clone, so it may be a read error. CDR3: CASGWTSGSRTQYF. The CDR3 DNA reads TGTGCCAGCGGTTGGACTAGCGGGAGCAGGACCCAGTACTTC. This chain connects TRBV6-2 or TRBV6-3 to TRBJ2-5, with 13 bases matching TRBD2. Germline CDR1 reads MNHEY; CDR2 reads SVGEGT. The ends lost 8 bases at V and 7 bases at J; junction bases unmatched: 7. The CDR3 is 14 amino acids.

The chain combines TRBV24-1 with TRBJ2-2; no clear D gene. V was pared by 1 base and J by 2 bases, with 10 bases between. The CDR3 covers 16 residues. Germline V lookup: CDR1 KGHDR, CDR2 SFDVKD. The CDR3 is CATSDLPGSNTGELFF. The CDR3 DNA reads as TGTGCCACCAGTGATTTACCCGGGTCTAACACCGGGGAGCTGTTTTTT.

In regard to this clonotype: Sequence at one end of the junction differs from germline and may be a read error. The chain employs TRBV6-2 or TRBV6-3 and TRBJ2-2; D not resolved. Germline CDR1 and CDR2: MNHEY and SVGEGT. This CDR3 comprises 14 residues. The CDR3 spells CTSSYFANTGELFF. CDR3 DNA sequence: TGTACCAGCAGTTATTTCGCGAACACCGGAGAGCTGTTTTTT.